The 27 T cell receptor beta chains in this list originate from one sample, sequenced in a study of long-term antiretroviral therapy in people with HIV. immunoSEQ v3.0 was run at survey level. Measured with immunoSEQ multiplex PCR; TCRdb has only the in-frame clones, and not every one. The profile shows about 27,000 clones, more than 85% of them singletons. The input for sequencing was unsorted PBMCs, taken 7.6 years after starting antiretroviral therapy. These receptors were obtained from a woman in her 40s with HIV.

CDR3 in DNA: TGTGCCACCAGCAGAGATGACGAGACCCAGTACTTC. Translated, it gives CATSRDDETQYF. The genes are TRBV15 and TRBJ2-5; D unclear. The germline V gene encodes CDR1 LNHNV and CDR2 YYDKDF (reference sequence). Trimming shortened V by 0 bases and J by 5 bases, and 4 bases separated the two germline ends. The CDR3 totals 12 residues.

The chain links TRBV7-2 to TRBJ2-5, with D unresolved. CDR3 length equals 13 residues. Deletions cut 5 bases from V and 2 bases from J, with 9 bases between. The germline V gene encodes CDR1 SGHTA and CDR2 FQGNSA. CDR3 residues: CASSTGRQETQYF. CDR3 DNA sequence: TGTGCCAGCAGCACCGGACGGCAAGAGACCCAGTACTTC.

This clone was recorded once. This chain uses TRBV2 with TRBJ1-2, with TRBD1 matching over 9 bases. There are 16 residues in the CDR3. Losses at the gene ends were 5 bases for V and 4 bases for J; bases not matched to a gene: 11. Germline CDR1 reads SNHLY; CDR2 reads FYNNEI. The CDR3 protein is CASSTRPGTGTYGYTF. The CDR3 DNA reads as TGTGCCAGCAGTACCCGTCCCGGGACAGGGACCTATGGCTACACCTTC.

The chain links TRBV27 to TRBJ1-1; D not resolved. Germline CDR1 reads MNHEY; CDR2 reads SMNVEV (reference sequence). The CDR3 length is 11 residues. Trimming took off 6 bases at V and 1 base at J, with 3 bases between the two ends. CDR3 bases: TGTGCCAGCAGGCGGAACACTGAAGCTTTCTTT. This gives the protein CASRRNTEAFF.

J is TRBJ1-5 and V is TRBV2, with D maybe TRBD1 (5 bases). With 2 bases removed from V and 6 bases from J, the gap between germline ends came to 11 bases. Germline V lookup: CDR1 SNHLY, CDR2 FYNNEI. The CDR3 covers 14 residues. CDR3 residues: CASSEFGGTQPQHF. The CDR3 bases are TGTGCCAGCAGTGAATTCGGAGGGACTCAGCCCCAGCATTTT.

In its sample, this clone was seen once. Here the CDR3 DNA reads TGTGCCAGCAGCTTAGGGAGAGGGTACGAGCAGTACTTC. Protein sequence: CASSLGRGYEQYF. The chain is built from TRBV7-9 and TRBJ2-7; D is possibly TRBD2 (5 bases). Germline CDR1 SEHNR, CDR2 FQNEAQ (reference sequence). V lost 1 base to trimming and J lost 4 bases, with 8 bases between them. CDR3 length: 13 amino acids.

J is TRBJ1-5 and V is TRBV19; D is uncertain. Germline V gives CDR1 LNHDA, CDR2 SQIVND (reference sequence). The CDR3 is made up of 13 amino acids. Between the trimmed V and J ends, which lost 5 bases and 3 bases, there was a span of 8 bases. The CDR3 nucleotides read TGTGCCAGTAGTGCGGGGAACAATCAGCCCCAGCATTTT. This translates into CASSAGNNQPQHF.

This clone was counted only a few times. An end of the junction does not agree with germline; a read error may underlie this. The rearrangement links TRBV10-3 to TRBJ2-7, with 12 nucleotides matching TRBD2. This CDR3 spans 15 amino acids. The germline CDR1 and CDR2 sequences are ENHRY and SYGVKD. CDR3 in DNA: TGTGCCAGCAGTCTTCGGACTAGCGGGAACTACGAGCAGTACTTC. Protein product: CASSLRTSGNYEQYF.

The rearrangement joins TRBV5-5 to TRBJ1-5; D not certain. V lost 0 bases and J 7 bases, leaving 14 bases between the germline ends. CDR3 size: 15 residues. CDR1 is SGHKS, CDR2 YYEKEE, per germline (reference sequence). CDR3 residues: CASSLEVSGVQPQHF. In nucleotides, the CDR3 is TGTGCCAGCAGCTTGGAAGTGAGTGGGGTACAGCCCCAGCATTTT.

The rearrangement uses TRBV5-1 and TRBJ1-4; D is uncertain. Germline-derived CDR1 and CDR2 are SGHRS and YFSETQ. The CDR3 contains 13 residues. V was shortened by 2 bases and J by 4 bases, with 6 bases between the two germline ends. The CDR3 nucleotides are TGCGCCAGCAGCTTTAGTCTTAATGAAAAACTGTTTTTT. Amino acid sequence: CASSFSLNEKLFF. Drawing the rest from reference TRBV5-1 and TRBJ1-4, the complete variable domain is KAGVTQTPRYLIKTRGQQVTLSCSPISGHRSVSWYQQTPGQGLQFLFEYFSETQRNKGNFPGRFSGRQFSNSRSEMNVSTLELGDSALYLCASSFSLNEKLFFGSGTQLSVL.

The chain is built from TRBV21-1 and TRBJ1-5; the table gives TRBD1 as D, unverified against the DNA. TRBV21-1 is a pseudogene segment. The CDR3 extends over 16 amino acids. The DNA for the CDR3 is TGTGCCAGCAGCAAAAGGGGGACAGTTGAGGGACAGCCCCAGCATTTT. It encodes CASSKRGTVEGQPQHF.

The chain recombines TRBV7-3 with TRBJ1-2, with D maybe TRBD1 (6 bases). Per the germline V gene, CDR1 is SGHTA and CDR2 is FQGTGA. Trimming took off 1 base at V and 4 bases at J, with 16 bases between the two ends. This CDR3 has 16 residues. The CDR3, as DNA: TGTGCCAGCAGCTTAAACCCCGGACAGAACCCCTATGGCTACACCTTC. It is translated as CASSLNPGQNPYGYTF.

This clone was detected once. This chain links TRBV9 with TRBJ2-3, with a possible D match to TRBD2 (5 bases). The CDR3 spans 14 residues. V shed 4 bases and J shed 5 bases, with 14 bases lying between them. Per the germline V gene, CDR1 is SGDLS and CDR2 is YYNGEE. For the CDR3, the DNA is TGTGCCAGCAGCCGTAGGCGGGTAGAAGATACGCAGTATTTT. This translates into CASSRRRVEDTQYF.

This sequence joins TRBV18 and TRBJ2-5; D may be TRBD2 (7 bases). Germline V lookup: CDR1 KGHSH, CDR2 LQKENI. V was pared by 0 bases and J by 1 base, with 9 bases between. CDR3 length: 15 amino acids. As DNA, the CDR3 is TGTGCCAGCTCACCACCGGGGGGGCTCCAAGAGACCCAGTACTTC. Translated: CASSPPGGLQETQYF.

The J gene is TRBJ1-1, the V gene TRBV6-1, with TRBD1 as a possible D gene (5 bases). Germline V gene sequence: CDR1 MNHNS, CDR2 SASEGT. The CDR3 spans 14 residues. Trimming took off 6 bases at V and 5 bases at J, with 16 bases between the two ends. The CDR3 sequence is CASRGDLWPTEAFF. The CDR3, as DNA: TGTGCCAGCAGAGGGGACCTTTGGCCGACTGAAGCTTTCTTT.

V gene TRBV5-1 combines with J gene TRBJ2-2, with D possibly being TRBD2 (5 bases). The germline V and J ends were trimmed by 1 base and 0 bases, with 10 bases remaining between them. Germline V gene data show CDR1 as SGHRS and CDR2 as YFSETQ. The CDR3 runs to 16 residues. CDR3 sequence: CASSLRGNTNTGELFF. CDR3 DNA sequence: TGCGCCAGCAGCTTGAGAGGGAATACGAACACCGGGGAGCTGTTTTTT.

The chain is built from TRBV12-5 and TRBJ2-5; 7 bases are a match to TRBD1. The CDR3 sequence is 15 residues long. V lost 3 bases, J lost 5 bases, and 9 bases stayed unmatched. Germline V gene data show CDR1 as LGHNT and CDR2 as FRNRAP. The CDR3 loop reads CASGLHRGVVETQYF. The CDR3 bases are TGTGCTAGTGGTTTACACAGGGGAGTTGTGGAGACCCAGTACTTC.

The CDR3 DNA reads as TGTGCCAGCAGCCCCTCGGGCAGGGAAATTGACTATGGCTACACCTTC. Its translation: CASSPSGREIDYGYTF. The chain employs TRBV7-9 and TRBJ1-2, with a tentative D call TRBD1 (5 bases). Germline CDR1 reads SEHNR; CDR2 reads FQNEAQ (reference sequence). V was pared by 5 bases and J by 3 bases, with 19 bases between. The CDR3 has 16 residues.

The rearrangement joins TRBV4-3 to TRBJ2-3, with TRBD2 matching 8 bases. The CDR3 has 17 residues. Germline V gene sequence: CDR1 LGHNA, CDR2 YSLEER. Germline trimming cut 4 bases from V and 5 bases from J; bases unmatched to any gene: 14. Written as DNA, the CDR3 is TGCGCCAGCAGCCTTTTCTCCGGGCGGGGGGCCCGAGATACGCAGTATTTT. Its protein is CASSLFSGRGARDTQYF.

Worth noting for this clone: Additional DNA sequences in this sample encode the identical CDR3. The chain is built from TRBV4-3 and TRBJ1-3; perhaps TRBD1 as D (6 bases). The germline CDR1 and CDR2 sequences are LGHNA and YSLEER. V lost 0 bases and J 4 bases, leaving 13 bases between the germline ends. The CDR3 is 16 residues long. CDR3 in amino acids: CASSQDPGDSGNTIYF. CDR3 DNA: TGCGCCAGCAGCCAAGATCCAGGGGATTCCGGAAACACCATATATTTT.

The chain combines TRBV4-2 with TRBJ2-3; weak D call: TRBD2 (6 bases). Between the trimmed V and J ends, which lost 0 bases and 6 bases, there was a span of 10 bases. The CDR3 is 14 amino acids. The germline V gene has CDR1 LGHNA and CDR2 YNFKEQ. In DNA form, the CDR3 reads TGTGCCAGCAGCCAAGACGCTAGCGTTGATACGCAGTATTTT. This translates into CASSQDASVDTQYF.

The genes are TRBV19 and TRBJ2-1; maybe TRBD1 (6 bases). Trimming pared 9 bases from V and 12 bases from J, leaving 15 bases between. Germline CDR1 reads LNHDA; CDR2 reads SQIVND (reference sequence). There are 11 residues in the CDR3. The CDR3 reads CASAVRGRQFF. CDR3 coding DNA: TGTGCCAGCGCAGTTAGGGGGAGGCAGTTCTTC.

This clone was observed a single time. V usage is TRBV19 and J usage is TRBJ1-2; maybe TRBD1 (6 bases). Per the germline V gene, CDR1 is LNHDA and CDR2 is SQIVND (reference sequence). The CDR3 is 15 amino acids. With 3 bases removed from V and 1 base from J, the gap between germline ends came to 12 bases. The CDR3 region has the DNA TGTGCCAGTAGTATTTCCGGGACACATAACTATGGCTACACCTTC. It encodes CASSISGTHNYGYTF.

CDR3 coding DNA: TGTGCCAGCAGTTACTCGGGAGGGACCACAGATACGCAGTATTTT. Residues: CASSYSGGTTDTQYF. The rearrangement uses TRBV6-5 and TRBJ2-3; 7 positions match TRBD2. Germline-derived CDR1 and CDR2 are MNHEY and SVGAGI. This CDR3 is 15 amino acids long. Unmatched junction bases numbered 2, after V lost 0 bases and J lost 2 bases.

This clone came up once. The chain recombines TRBV6-1 with TRBJ2-7; 7 positions agree with TRBD1. CDR3 size: 14 residues. V dropped 1 base and J dropped 3; count of bases not matched to a gene: 3. Germline CDR1 reads MNHNS; CDR2 reads SASEGT. CDR3 sequence: CASSEGGQNYEQYF. The CDR3 DNA reads as TGTGCCAGCAGTGAAGGGGGACAGAACTACGAGCAGTACTTC.

This clone was recorded only once. The chain links TRBV19 to TRBJ1-5; the D gene is possibly TRBD1 (6 bases). Germline CDR1 and CDR2: LNHDA and SQIVND (reference sequence). This CDR3 has 13 amino acids. V was cut by 8 bases and J by 3 bases, with 11 bases left in between. The CDR3 sequence is CASVGHNNQPQHF. CDR3 coding DNA: TGTGCCAGTGTGGGACACAACAATCAGCCCCAGCATTTT. Full variable domain (remainder filled in from reference TRBV19 and TRBJ1-5): DGGITQSPKYLFRKEGQNVTLSCEQNLNHDAMYWYRQDPGQGLRLIYYSQIVNDFQKGDIAEGYSVSREKKESFPLTVTSAQKNPTAFYLCASVGHNNQPQHFGDGTRLSIL.

This CDR3 is CAEGQTLYGYTF. The CDR3 nucleotides are TGTGCCGAAGGTCAGACACTCTATGGCTACACCTTC. The chain is built from TRBV11-3 and TRBJ1-2; D ambiguous. CDR1 SGHNT and CDR2 YENEEA come from the germline V gene. The CDR3 totals 12 residues. V shed 11 bases and J shed 4 bases, with 14 bases lying between them.